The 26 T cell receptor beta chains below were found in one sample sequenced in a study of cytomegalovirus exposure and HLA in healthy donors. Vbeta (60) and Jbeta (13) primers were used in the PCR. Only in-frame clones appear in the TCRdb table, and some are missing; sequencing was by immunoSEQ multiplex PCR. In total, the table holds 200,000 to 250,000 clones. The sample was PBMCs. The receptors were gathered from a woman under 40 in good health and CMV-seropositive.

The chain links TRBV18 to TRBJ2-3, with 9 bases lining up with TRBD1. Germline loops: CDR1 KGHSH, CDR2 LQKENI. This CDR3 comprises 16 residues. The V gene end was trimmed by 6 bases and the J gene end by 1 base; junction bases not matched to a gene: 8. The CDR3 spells CASSTTGGDGTDTQYF. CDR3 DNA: TGTGCCAGCTCTACCACAGGGGGCGATGGCACAGATACGCAGTATTTT.

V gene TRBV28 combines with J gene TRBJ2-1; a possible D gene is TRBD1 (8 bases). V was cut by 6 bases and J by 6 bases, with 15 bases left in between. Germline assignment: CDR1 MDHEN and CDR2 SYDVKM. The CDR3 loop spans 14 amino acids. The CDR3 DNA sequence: TGTGCCAGCAGAGAGACAGGGGAGGGCAATGAGCAGTTCTTC. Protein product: CASRETGEGNEQFF.

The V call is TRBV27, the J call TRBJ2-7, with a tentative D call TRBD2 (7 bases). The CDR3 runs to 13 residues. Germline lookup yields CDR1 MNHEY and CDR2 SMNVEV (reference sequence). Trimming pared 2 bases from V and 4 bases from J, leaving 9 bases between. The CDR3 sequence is CASSLEGGYEQYF. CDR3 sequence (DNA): TGTGCCAGCAGTTTAGAGGGGGGGTACGAGCAGTACTTC.

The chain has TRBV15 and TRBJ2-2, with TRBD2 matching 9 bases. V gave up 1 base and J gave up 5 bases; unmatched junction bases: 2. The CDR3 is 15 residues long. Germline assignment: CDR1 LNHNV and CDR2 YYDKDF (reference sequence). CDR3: CATSRAREGTGELFF. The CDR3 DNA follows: TGTGCCACCAGCAGAGCGCGGGAGGGAACCGGGGAGCTGTTTTTT. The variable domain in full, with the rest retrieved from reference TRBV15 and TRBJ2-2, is DAMVIQNPRYQVTQFGKPVTLSCSQTLNHNVMYWYQQKSSQAPKLLFHYYDKDFNNEADTPDNFQSRRPNTSFCFLDIRSPGLGDTAMYLCATSRAREGTGELFFGEGSRLTVL.

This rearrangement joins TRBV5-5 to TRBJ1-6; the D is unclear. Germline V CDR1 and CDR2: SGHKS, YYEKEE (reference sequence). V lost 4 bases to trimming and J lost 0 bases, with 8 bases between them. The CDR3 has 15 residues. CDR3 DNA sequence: TGTGCCAGCAGCCCCCCAGGCTCCTATAATTCACCCCTCCACTTT. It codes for CASSPPGSYNSPLHF.

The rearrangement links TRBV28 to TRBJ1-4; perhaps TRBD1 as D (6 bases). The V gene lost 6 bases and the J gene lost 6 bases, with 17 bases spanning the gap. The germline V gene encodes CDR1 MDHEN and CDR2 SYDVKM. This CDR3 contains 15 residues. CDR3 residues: CASSLPGQRDEKLFF. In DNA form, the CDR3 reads TGTGCCAGCAGCCTACCCGGACAGAGGGATGAAAAACTGTTTTTT.

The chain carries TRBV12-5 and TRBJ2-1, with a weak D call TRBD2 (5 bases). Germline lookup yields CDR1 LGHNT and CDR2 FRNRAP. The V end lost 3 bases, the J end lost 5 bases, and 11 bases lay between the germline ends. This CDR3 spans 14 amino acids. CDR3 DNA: TGTGCTAGTGGTTTACCGGGGTCGCACAATGAGCAGTTCTTC. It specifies CASGLPGSHNEQFF.

CDR3 region: CAITQDMKTTEAFF. CDR3 DNA: TGTGCCATCACCCAGGACATGAAAACCACTGAAGCTTTCTTT. V usage is TRBV10-3 and J usage is TRBJ1-1; D perhaps matches TRBD1 (5 bases). Germline CDR1 and CDR2: ENHRY and SYGVKD. This CDR3 spans 14 amino acids. Trimming shortened V by 7 bases and J by 4 bases, and 16 bases separated the two germline ends.

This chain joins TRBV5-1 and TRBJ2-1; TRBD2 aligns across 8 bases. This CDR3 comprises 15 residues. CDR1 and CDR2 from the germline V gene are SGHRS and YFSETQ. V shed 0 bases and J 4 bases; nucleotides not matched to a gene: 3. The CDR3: CASSLAGTRYNEQFF. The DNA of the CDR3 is TGCGCCAGCAGCTTGGCCGGGACTAGATACAATGAGCAGTTCTTC.

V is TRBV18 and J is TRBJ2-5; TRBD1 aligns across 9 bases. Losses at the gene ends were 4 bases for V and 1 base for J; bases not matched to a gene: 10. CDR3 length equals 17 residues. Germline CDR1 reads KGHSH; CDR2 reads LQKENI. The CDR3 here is CASSLYRDRVLQETQYF. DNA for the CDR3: TGTGCCAGCTCACTCTATCGGGACAGGGTACTCCAAGAGACCCAGTACTTC.

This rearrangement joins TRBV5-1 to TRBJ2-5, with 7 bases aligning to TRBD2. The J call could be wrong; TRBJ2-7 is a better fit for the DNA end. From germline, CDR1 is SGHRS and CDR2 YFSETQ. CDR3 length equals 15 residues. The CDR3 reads CASSESGTRSYEQYF. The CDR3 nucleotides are TGCGCCAGCAGCGAGAGCGGGACCCGCTCCTACGAGCAGTACTTC.

The CDR3 region is CASSRRGSGELFF. The DNA for the CDR3 is TGTGCCAGCAGCCGCAGGGGATCCGGGGAGCTGTTTTTT. The chain combines TRBV5-4 with TRBJ2-2, with D perhaps TRBD1 (6 bases). This CDR3 is built from 13 residues. Germline lookup yields CDR1 SGHNT and CDR2 YYREEE (reference sequence). V lost 4 bases and J 6 bases, leaving 10 bases between the germline ends.

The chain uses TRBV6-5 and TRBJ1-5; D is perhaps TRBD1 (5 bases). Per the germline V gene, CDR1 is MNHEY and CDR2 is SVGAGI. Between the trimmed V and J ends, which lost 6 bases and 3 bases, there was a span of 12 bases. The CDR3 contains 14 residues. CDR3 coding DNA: TGTGCCAGCAGCCCCGGGGGGATCAATCAGCCCCAGCATTTT. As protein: CASSPGGINQPQHF.

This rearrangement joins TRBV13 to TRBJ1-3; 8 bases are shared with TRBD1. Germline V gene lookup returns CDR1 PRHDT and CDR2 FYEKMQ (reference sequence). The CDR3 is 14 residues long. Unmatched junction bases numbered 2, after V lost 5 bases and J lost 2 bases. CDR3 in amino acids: CASSDRGAGNTIYF. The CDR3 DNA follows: TGTGCCAGCAGCGACAGGGGTGCTGGAAACACCATATATTTT.

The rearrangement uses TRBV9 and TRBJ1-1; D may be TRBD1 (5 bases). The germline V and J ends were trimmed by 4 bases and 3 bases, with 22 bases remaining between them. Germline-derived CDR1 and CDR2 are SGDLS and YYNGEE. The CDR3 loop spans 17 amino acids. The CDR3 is CASSLRQLHAGDTEAFF. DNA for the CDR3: TGTGCCAGCAGCCTACGTCAACTTCACGCGGGGGACACTGAAGCTTTCTTT.

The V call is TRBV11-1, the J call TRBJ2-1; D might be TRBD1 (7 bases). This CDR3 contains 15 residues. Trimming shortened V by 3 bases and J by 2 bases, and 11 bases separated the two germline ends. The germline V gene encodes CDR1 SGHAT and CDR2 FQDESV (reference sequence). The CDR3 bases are TGTGCCAGCAGCTTGGAGGGGGCCACCTACAATGAGCAGTTCTTC. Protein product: CASSLEGATYNEQFF.

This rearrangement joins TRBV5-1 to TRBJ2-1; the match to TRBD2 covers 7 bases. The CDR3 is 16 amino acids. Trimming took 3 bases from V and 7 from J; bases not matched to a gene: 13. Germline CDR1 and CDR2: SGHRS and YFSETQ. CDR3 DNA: TGCGCCAGCAGCTGGACCGGGGGGACGGTTAGGAATGAGCAGTTCTTC. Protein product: CASSWTGGTVRNEQFF.

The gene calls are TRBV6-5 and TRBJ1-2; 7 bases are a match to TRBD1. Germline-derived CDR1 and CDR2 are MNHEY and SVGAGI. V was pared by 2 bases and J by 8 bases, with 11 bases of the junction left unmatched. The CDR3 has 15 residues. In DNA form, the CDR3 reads TGTGCCAGCAGTTACACCTGGACAGGTGAATTGGGCTACACCTTC. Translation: CASSYTWTGELGYTF.

This CDR3 is CASSFVTVEKLFF. CDR3 DNA: TGTGCCAGCAGCTTCGTAACGGTGGAAAAACTGTTTTTT. This rearrangement joins TRBV7-8 to TRBJ1-4, with D unclear. This CDR3 region has 13 residues. Germline CDR1 and CDR2: SGHVS and FQNEAQ. The germline V and J ends were trimmed by 3 bases and 8 bases, with 10 bases remaining between them. The entire variable domain, with the rest obtained from reference TRBV7-8 and TRBJ1-4, is as follows: GAGVSQSPRYKVAKRGQDVALRCDPISGHVSLFWYQQALGQGPEFLTYFQNEAQLDKSGLPSDRFFAERPEGSVSTLKIQRTQQEDSAVYLCASSFVTVEKLFFGSGTQLSVL.

Here the CDR3 DNA reads TGTGCCAGCAGTCGACAGGAAGCCGGGGAGCTGTTTTTT. Amino acids: CASSRQEAGELFF. The chain recombines TRBV6-5 with TRBJ2-2; possibly TRBD1 for D (6 bases). Trimming pared 5 bases from V and 6 bases from J, leaving 10 bases between. CDR3 length equals 13 residues. CDR1 is MNHEY, CDR2 SVGAGI, per germline.

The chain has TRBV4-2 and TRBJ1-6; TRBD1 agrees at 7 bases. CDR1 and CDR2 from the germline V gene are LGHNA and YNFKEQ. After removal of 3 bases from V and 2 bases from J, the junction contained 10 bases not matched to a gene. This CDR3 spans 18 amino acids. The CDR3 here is CASSHIPTGSAYNSPLHF. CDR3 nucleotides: TGTGCCAGCAGCCACATACCGACAGGGTCTGCCTATAATTCACCCCTCCACTTT.

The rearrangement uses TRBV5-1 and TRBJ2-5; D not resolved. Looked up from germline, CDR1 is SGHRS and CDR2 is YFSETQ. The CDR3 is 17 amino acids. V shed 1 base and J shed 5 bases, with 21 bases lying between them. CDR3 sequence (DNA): TGCGCCAGCAGCTTGCATCGGTTTGCCTCTTCCGGGGAGACCCAGTACTTC. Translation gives CASSLHRFASSGETQYF.

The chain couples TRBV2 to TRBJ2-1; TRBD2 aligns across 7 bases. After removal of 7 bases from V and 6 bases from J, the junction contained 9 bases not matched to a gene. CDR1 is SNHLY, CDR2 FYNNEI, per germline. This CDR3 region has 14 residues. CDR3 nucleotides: TGTGCCAGCATCTATCGGGGAGGGCCCAATGAGCAGTTCTTC. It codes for CASIYRGGPNEQFF.

For the CDR3, the DNA is TGTGCCAGCAGCTTACGGGACAGGAGGGATCAGCCCCAGCATTTT. This gives the protein CASSLRDRRDQPQHF. This chain connects TRBV7-2 to TRBJ1-5; 8 bases map to TRBD1. The CDR3 runs 15 residues. Trimming at V came to 2 bases and at J to 5 bases, leaving 5 bases not matched to a gene. Germline CDR1 and CDR2: SGHTA and FQGNSA.

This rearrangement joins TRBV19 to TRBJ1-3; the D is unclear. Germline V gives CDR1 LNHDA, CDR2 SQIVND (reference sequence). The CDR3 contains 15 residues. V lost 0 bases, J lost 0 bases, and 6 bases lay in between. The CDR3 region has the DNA TGTGCCAGTAGTATAGATAGAATCTCTGGAAACACCATATATTTT. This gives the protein CASSIDRISGNTIYF.

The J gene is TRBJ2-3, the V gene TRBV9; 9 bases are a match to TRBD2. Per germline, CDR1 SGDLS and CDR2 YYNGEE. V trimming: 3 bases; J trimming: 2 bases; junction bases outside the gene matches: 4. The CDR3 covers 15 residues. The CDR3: CASSGLAGVTDTQYF. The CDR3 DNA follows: TGTGCCAGCAGCGGATTAGCGGGAGTCACAGATACGCAGTATTTT. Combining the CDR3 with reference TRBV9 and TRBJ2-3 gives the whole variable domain DSGVTQTPKHLITATGQRVTLRCSPRSGDLSVYWYQQSLDQGLQFLIQYYNGEERAKGNILERFSAQQFPDLHSELNLSSLELGDSALYFCASSGLAGVTDTQYFGPGTRLTVL.